What follows are 20 T cell receptor beta chains derived from one specimen sequenced in a study of blood T cell repertoires in COVID-19. Sequencing used immunoSEQ multiplex PCR; TCRdb keeps in-frame clones, though not all of them. The profile shows approximately 250,000 clones, about nine tenths of them singletons. Specimen: peripheral blood. Source of these receptors: a man aged 25 to 40 with COVID-19, enrolled during active disease.

The chain employs TRBV7-3 and TRBJ2-1; TRBD2 aligns across 8 bases. Unmatched junction bases numbered 13, after V lost 2 bases and J lost 7 bases. The V gene's germline CDR1 is SGHTA and CDR2 FQGTGA. There are 17 residues in the CDR3. The CDR3 reads CASSLGSRGGRGNEQFF. CDR3 DNA sequence: TGTGCCAGCAGCTTAGGTTCACGGGGGGGCCGCGGTAATGAGCAGTTCTTC. The full variable domain, rest sourced from reference TRBV7-3 and TRBJ2-1, is GAGVSQTPSNKVTEKGKYVELRCDPISGHTALYWYRQSLGQGPEFLIYFQGTGAADDSGLPNDRFFAVRPEGSVSTLKIQRTERGDSAVYLCASSLGSRGGRGNEQFFGPGTRLTVL.

The genes are TRBV9 and TRBJ2-5; the match to TRBD2 covers 7 bases. CDR3 size: 16 residues. Trimming removed 4 bases from V and 1 base from J; junction bases left unmatched: 10. Germline V gene lookup returns CDR1 SGDLS and CDR2 YYNGEE. CDR3 coding DNA: TGTGCCAGCAGCTCCCGACCTATAGCGGGCCAAGAGACCCAGTACTTC. It is translated as CASSSRPIAGQETQYF.

V is TRBV5-4 and J is TRBJ2-3; 7 bases align to TRBD1. Germline V CDR1 and CDR2: SGHNT, YYREEE (reference sequence). CDR3 length: 15 amino acids. With V trimmed by 4 bases and J by 2 bases, 7 bases remained unmatched. The CDR3 DNA follows: TGTGCCAGCAGCCGACGGACAGGACTCACAGATACGCAGTATTTT. Its protein product is CASSRRTGLTDTQYF.

The chain recombines TRBV10-3 with TRBJ1-1; D is ambiguous. V was trimmed by 3 bases and J by 4 bases, leaving 12 bases between them. The CDR3 runs 14 residues. The V gene's germline CDR1 is ENHRY and CDR2 SYGVKD. Here the CDR3 DNA reads TGTGCCATCAGTGACAGTCTTTGGTCCACTGAAGCTTTCTTT. It yields the protein CAISDSLWSTEAFF.

In nucleotides, the CDR3 is TGTGCCAGCAGCGCGAGGAACTATGGCTACACCTTC. This codes for CASSARNYGYTF. The chain employs TRBV3-1 (or the pseudogene TRBV3-2) and TRBJ1-2, with D unresolved. The CDR3 extends over 12 amino acids. Trimming removed 5 bases from V and 2 bases from J, with 6 bases in between. The germline CDR1 and CDR2 sequences are LGHDT and YNNKEL (reference sequence).

The rearrangement uses TRBV19 and TRBJ2-1, with 8 bases fitting TRBD1. Unmatched junction bases numbered 12, after V lost 3 bases and J lost 8 bases. The CDR3 has 16 residues. Per the germline V gene, CDR1 is LNHDA and CDR2 is SQIVND (reference sequence). The CDR3 bases are TGTGCCAGTAGTATGAGCGGACAGGGTGGCGGCTATGAGCAGTTCTTC. Residues: CASSMSGQGGGYEQFF.

The V gene is TRBV5-1, the J gene TRBJ1-1; TRBD1 matches 8 bases. V shed 3 bases and J 6 bases; nucleotides not matched to a gene: 7. CDR3 length equals 14 residues. The germline CDR1 and CDR2 sequences are SGHRS and YFSETQ. The CDR3 nucleotides are TGCGCCAGCAGCTGGGCAGGGGGCGAATCTGAAGCTTTCTTT. The encoded protein is CASSWAGGESEAFF.

V is TRBV7-9 and J is TRBJ1-1; possibly TRBD1 for D (5 bases). V lost 5 bases and J 1 base, leaving 8 bases between the germline ends. The CDR3 is 13 amino acids. Germline CDR1 reads SEHNR; CDR2 reads FQNEAQ (reference sequence). The CDR3 bases are TGTGCCAGCAGCCTAACAGGGAACACTGAAGCTTTCTTT. It encodes CASSLTGNTEAFF.

The J gene is TRBJ1-6, the V gene TRBV6-1, with a possible D match to TRBD1 (6 bases). Germline V gene sequence: CDR1 MNHNS, CDR2 SASEGT. The CDR3 is 17 amino acids. V gave up 3 bases and J gave up 3 bases, with 15 bases separating them. The CDR3 spells CASSDRRTVGYNSPLHF. The CDR3 DNA sequence: TGTGCCAGCAGTGACCGACGGACAGTCGGCTATAATTCACCCCTCCACTTT.

This chain uses TRBV27 with TRBJ2-7; D is ambiguous. The CDR3 has 14 residues. Germline CDR1 reads MNHEY; CDR2 reads SMNVEV (reference sequence). Trimming removed 5 bases from V and 2 bases from J, with 13 bases in between. The CDR3 coding sequence is TGTGCCAGCAGTCCGAGTTTTACCGCCTACGAGCAGTACTTC. This codes for CASSPSFTAYEQYF.

This clone was seen once. This chain joins TRBV5-6 and TRBJ1-2, with a tentative D call TRBD1 (6 bases). V lost 2 bases to trimming and J lost 2 bases, with 16 bases between them. The V gene's germline CDR1 is SGHDT and CDR2 YYEEEE. This CDR3 has 16 residues. The CDR3 DNA is TGTGCCAGCAGCTTCGCTTCGACTCAGGGGAACTATGGCTACACCTTC. Protein: CASSFASTQGNYGYTF.

J is TRBJ1-2 and V is TRBV19; D may be TRBD1 (6 bases). The CDR3 is made up of 15 amino acids. CDR1 and CDR2 (germline): LNHDA, SQIVND (reference sequence). V dropped 3 bases and J dropped 6 bases, with 17 bases sitting between them. The CDR3 here is CASSIQYRERNGYTF. The CDR3 coding sequence is TGTGCCAGTAGTATCCAGTACAGGGAACGAAATGGCTACACCTTC.

The genes are TRBV9 and TRBJ2-5, with D maybe TRBD2 (6 bases). Germline-derived CDR1 and CDR2 are SGDLS and YYNGEE. This CDR3 region has 16 residues. V was shortened by 4 bases and J by 0 bases, with 16 bases between the two germline ends. The CDR3 region has the DNA TGTGCCAGCAGCACACACCGGGGCGGGAACCAAGAGACCCAGTACTTC. Translating gives CASSTHRGGNQETQYF.

This clone is a singleton in its sample. The chain uses TRBV6-1 and TRBJ1-2; no firm D call. Trimming cost V 3 bases and J 4 bases, with 9 bases left between them. There are 13 residues in the CDR3. The germline gives CDR1 MNHNS, CDR2 SASEGT. For the CDR3, the DNA is TGTGCCAGCAGTGATACTTCTCCCTATGGCTACACCTTC. Translation: CASSDTSPYGYTF.

The CDR3: CASEEIAGATEAFF. The CDR3 DNA is TGCGCCAGCGAGGAGATAGCGGGGGCCACTGAAGCTTTCTTT. The genes are TRBV5-1 and TRBJ1-1; D might be TRBD1 (6 bases). V was trimmed by 7 bases and J by 4 bases, leaving 17 bases between them. Germline V gene sequence: CDR1 SGHRS, CDR2 YFSETQ. The CDR3 contains 14 residues.

The V call is TRBV18, the J call TRBJ2-2, with D maybe TRBD1 (6 bases). Between the trimmed V and J ends, which lost 1 base and 5 bases, there was a span of 11 bases. The germline CDR1 and CDR2 sequences are KGHSH and LQKENI. The CDR3 consists of 15 residues. The CDR3 loop reads CASSPQGQETGELFF. In nucleotides, the CDR3 is TGTGCCAGCTCACCACAGGGACAAGAAACCGGGGAGCTGTTTTTT.

The chain is built from TRBV12-5 and TRBJ1-6; 7 positions agree with TRBD1. After removal of 0 bases from V and 13 bases from J, the junction contained 3 bases not matched to a gene. The CDR3 contains 13 residues. Germline V lookup: CDR1 LGHNT, CDR2 FRNRAP. The CDR3 region is CASGLVQGNPLHF. CDR3 nucleotide sequence: TGTGCTAGTGGTTTGGTACAGGGGAACCCCCTCCACTTT.

This clone was recorded only once. The CDR3 loop is CASSPRRLSPQFF. The DNA for the CDR3 is TGTGCCAGCAGCCCACGCCGACTCTCCCCGCAGTTCTTC. The J gene is TRBJ2-1, the V gene TRBV7-9; D gene unclear. V was clipped by 5 bases and J by 12 bases, with 17 bases between them. Germline V gene lookup returns CDR1 SEHNR and CDR2 FQNEAQ (reference sequence). The CDR3 is made up of 13 amino acids.

This clone was observed once. The chain links TRBV11-3 to TRBJ2-5; a weak D match, TRBD2 (6 bases). Germline V CDR1 and CDR2: SGHNT, YENEEA. Deletions cut 4 bases from V and 5 bases from J, with 17 bases between. The CDR3 extends over 15 amino acids. CDR3 amino acids: CASSSGVADEETQYF. DNA for the CDR3: TGTGCCAGCAGCTCAGGTGTAGCGGACGAGGAGACCCAGTACTTC.

This clone was found once. The chain carries TRBV6-6 and TRBJ1-1, with D tentatively TRBD1 (6 bases). The V and J ends lost 8 bases and 0 bases respectively, with 16 bases between them. The CDR3 consists of 15 residues. Germline-derived CDR1 and CDR2 are MNHNY and SVGAGI (reference sequence). CDR3 nucleotide sequence: TGTGCCAGCCGTAGAGGGGGGGGAATGAACACTGAAGCTTTCTTT. Translating gives CASRRGGGMNTEAFF.